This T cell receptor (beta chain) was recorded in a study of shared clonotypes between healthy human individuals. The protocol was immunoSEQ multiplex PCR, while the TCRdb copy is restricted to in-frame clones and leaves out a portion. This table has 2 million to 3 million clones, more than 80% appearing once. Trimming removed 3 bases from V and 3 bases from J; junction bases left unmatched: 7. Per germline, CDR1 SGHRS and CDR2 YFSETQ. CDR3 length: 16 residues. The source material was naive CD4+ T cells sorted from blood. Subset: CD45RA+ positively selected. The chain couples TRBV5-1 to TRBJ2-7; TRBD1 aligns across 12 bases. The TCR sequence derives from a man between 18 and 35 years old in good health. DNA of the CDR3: TGCGCCAGCAGCTCCCGGGACAGGGGGCCCCACTACGAGCAGTACTTC. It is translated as CASSSRDRGPHYEQYF.